This T cell receptor beta chain emerged from a study of blood T cell repertoires in COVID-19. Assay used: immunoSEQ multiplex PCR; TCRdb lists only in-frame clones, some missing. The sample has just under 40,000 clones; about nine tenths are singletons. This clone has a single count. V was cut by 0 bases and J by 0 bases, with 6 bases left in between. Germline lookup yields CDR1 SGHTA and CDR2 FQGNSA. This CDR3 has 15 amino acids. The genes are TRBV7-2 and TRBJ1-3; D might be TRBD1 (5 bases). This sequence originates from a man over 45 with active or convalescent COVID-19. The sample consisted of peripheral blood. CDR3 amino acids: CASSLADNSGNTIYF. In nucleotides, the CDR3 is TGTGCCAGCAGCTTAGCGGACAACTCTGGAAACACCATATATTTT.